The 2 T cell receptor beta chains below all came from one sample that was sequenced in a study of neurological immune-mediated disorders. TCRdb processed the 5' RACE reads anew with MiXCR; each CDR3 protein has one entry. The top ten clones hold approximately 2.2% of a sample with approximately 38,000 distinct CDR3 sequences, over 2% of them seen once. Sequencing input: PBMCs. The receptors shown here come from a man aged 45-65 years with multiple sclerosis.

This clonotype was counted ten times or more. The chain is built from TRBV28 and TRBJ2-7; 11 bases align to TRBD2. The trim removed 4 bases at V and 5 bases at J, leaving 7 bases unmatched. The germline V gene has CDR1 MDHEN and CDR2 SYDVKM. The CDR3 loop spans 15 amino acids. The CDR3 spells CASSSLAGGLNEQYF. Here the CDR3 DNA reads TGTGCCAGCAGTTCCCTAGCGGGGGGTTTGAACGAGCAGTACTTC.

This clonotype occurred a few times. The chain recombines TRBV5-1 with TRBJ1-1; tentatively, D is TRBD1 (6 bases). The V and J ends lost 0 bases and 5 bases respectively, with 17 bases between them. This CDR3 is built from 16 residues. Germline V CDR1 and CDR2: SGHRS, YFSETQ. The DNA for the CDR3 is TGCGCCAGCAGCTTGGATCCGGCAGGGGAAGGGACTGAAGCTTTCTTT. Protein product: CASSLDPAGEGTEAFF.